This TCR beta chain was observed in a study of response to subunit inactivated influenza vaccine. Germline V gene data show CDR1 as SGHTA and CDR2 as FQGNSA. The germline V and J ends were trimmed by 1 base and 7 bases, with 14 bases remaining between them. The length of the CDR3 is 15 residues. TCRdb reprocessed the RT-PCR reads via MiXCR and lists one record per CDR3 protein. This sample yields hundreds of thousands of distinct CDR3 sequences, of which roughly 27% are seen a single time; approximately 2% belongs to the top ten. This clonotype was observed a few times. This specimen was CD4+ T cells sorted from PBMCs, taken 4 to 6 days after vaccination. V and J are TRBV7-2 and TRBJ1-5; TRBD1 might be the D (6 bases). The sequence was collected from a middle-aged man who received an inactivated influenza vaccine. The CDR3 nucleotides read TGTGCCAGCAGCTTAGGAGGGGGGACTAAGCAGCCCCAGCATTTT. Protein product: CASSLGGGTKQPQHF.